A single sample is the source of the 10 T cell receptor beta chains below, sequenced in a study of blood T cell repertoires in COVID-19 (TCRdb year 2020). The protocol used for the library was the immunoSEQ multiplex PCR assay. TCRdb took over this immuneACCESS table, retaining in-frame rearrangements with V and J assigned. Such tables are incomplete; in checked studies, under half of the missing clones stem from an unresolved V gene, and the remainder is unexplained. The sample yields 55,000 to 65,000 clones; around four fifths were counted once. More than 30% of the sample comes from the top ten. The sequenced sample consisted of peripheral blood. The receptors come from a man aged 55 to 70 with COVID-19, enrolled during active disease.

The chain couples TRBV19 to TRBJ1-1; D gene unclear. Trimming stripped 5 bases from V and 6 bases from J, with 10 bases between. In germline, CDR1 is LNHDA, CDR2 SQIVND (reference sequence). The CDR3 runs to 12 residues. CDR3 sequence: CASSPRRAEAFF. The CDR3 DNA is TGTGCCAGTAGTCCCCGACGGGCTGAAGCTTTCTTT.

The chain links TRBV6-6 to TRBJ2-5, with D tentatively TRBD1 (7 bases). The germline V gene has CDR1 MNHNY and CDR2 SVGAGI (reference sequence). Trimming stripped 6 bases from V and 4 bases from J, with 15 bases between. The CDR3 runs 14 residues. The CDR3 loop is CASSAGQRGETQYF. DNA for the CDR3: TGTGCCAGCAGCGCGGGACAGAGAGGAGAGACCCAGTACTTC.

The chain has TRBV5-8 and TRBJ1-4, with D uncertain. V shed 3 bases and J shed 0 bases, with 18 bases lying between them. The germline V gene has CDR1 SGHTS and CDR2 YDEGEE. CDR3 length equals 18 residues. The CDR3 DNA reads TGTGCCAGCAGCTCGGGTGACCAGTATTCCGCAACTAATGAAAAACTGTTTTTT. Protein sequence: CASSSGDQYSATNEKLFF.

This chain connects TRBV21-1 to TRBJ1-1. TRBV21-1 is deemed a pseudogene. The CDR3 covers 15 residues. The CDR3 reads CARSGGVPLNTEAFF. CDR3 sequence (DNA): TGTGCCAGATCTGGGGGGGTACCCCTTAACACTGAAGCTTTCTTT.

The CDR3 protein is CASSQDRGVGEQYF. CDR3 sequence (DNA): TGCGCCAGCAGCCAAGATCGGGGGGTCGGTGAGCAGTACTTC. The rearrangement uses TRBV4-1 and TRBJ2-7; TRBD2 agrees at 7 bases. Germline lookup yields CDR1 MGHRA and CDR2 YSYEKL. Losses at the gene ends were 0 bases for V and 7 bases for J; bases not matched to a gene: 6. The CDR3 runs to 14 residues.

The CDR3: CASSLATSGGSGEQFF. The CDR3 nucleotides read TGTGCCAGCAGCTTAGCGACTAGCGGGGGGTCTGGTGAGCAGTTCTTC. V and J are TRBV11-2 and TRBJ2-1, with 13 bases that match TRBD2. This CDR3 region has 16 residues. Looked up from germline, CDR1 is SGHAT and CDR2 is FQNNGV. The V and J ends lost 1 base and 9 bases, in that order; junction bases with no gene match: 6.

The chain has TRBV11-2 and TRBJ2-1; 8 bases match TRBD1. The CDR3 covers 16 residues. J was trimmed by 9 bases and V by 5 bases; bases with no gene match: 15. The V gene's germline CDR1 is SGHAT and CDR2 FQNNGV. CDR3 in DNA: TGTGCCAGCAGCCCACTGGTGGGACAGGCCTTGGCTGAGCAGTTCTTC. Encoded protein: CASSPLVGQALAEQFF. The whole variable domain, filled in from reference TRBV11-2 and TRBJ2-1, reads EAGVAQSPRYKIIEKRQSVAFWCNPISGHATLYWYQQILGQGPKLLIQFQNNGVVDDSQLPKDRFSAERLKGVDSTLKIQPAKLEDSAVYLCASSPLVGQALAEQFFGPGTRLTVL.

This clone was recorded once. This sequence joins TRBV9 and TRBJ1-2, with 7 bases lining up with TRBD1. CDR3 size: 15 residues. The trim removed 3 bases at V and 0 bases at J, leaving 5 bases unmatched. Germline V gives CDR1 SGDLS, CDR2 YYNGEE. The CDR3, as DNA: TGTGCCAGCAGCGGACGGGACAGCACTAACTATGGCTACACCTTC. It encodes CASSGRDSTNYGYTF.

CDR3 sequence reads: CASSQDPRQLDSTDTQYF. The DNA for the CDR3 is TGCGCCAGCAGCCAAGACCCCCGACAGCTAGATTCCACAGATACGCAGTATTTT. J is TRBJ2-3 and V is TRBV4-1; weak D call: TRBD1 (5 bases). Trimming left V 0 bases short and J 2 bases short, with 18 bases between. Germline CDR1 is MGHRA and CDR2 is YSYEKL. The CDR3 has 18 residues.

The chain carries TRBV6-2 or TRBV6-3 and TRBJ1-5; a weak D match, TRBD1 (6 bases). Trimming removed 2 bases from V and 0 bases from J, with 14 bases in between. CDR3 length: 17 residues. The germline CDR1 and CDR2 sequences are MNHEY and SVGEGT. The CDR3 reads CASSYDPQGLSNQPQHF. The CDR3 region has the DNA TGTGCCAGCAGTTACGACCCTCAGGGGCTTAGCAATCAGCCCCAGCATTTT.